The rows below give T cell receptor beta chains drawn from one sample of a study of T-cell reconstitution after alpha-beta-depleted transplantation in children. TCRdb reprocessed the PCR reads with MiXCR, giving one entry per CDR3 protein. The top ten hold 3% of the sample, which has roughly 200,000 distinct CDR3 sequences, about 6.4% seen once. Sequencing was performed on PBMCs from the stem cell graft donor, taken from the stem cell graft. These TCRs come from a human donor who donated a stem cell graft to a child with Wiskott-Aldrich syndrome. Both conserved end residues are part of each CDR3.

j_gene	len	v_gene	CDR3aa
TRBJ1-6	15	TRBV27	CASSLGQVYNSPLHF
TRBJ2-7	15	TRBV7-9	CASSPGAGRAYEQYF
TRBJ1-4	16	TRBV9	CASSVAEGNYREKLFF
TRBJ1-2	14	TRBV5-1	CASSLGQGWNGYTF
TRBJ2-3	17	TRBV12-3/TRBV12-4	CASRHLRMGRFSDTQYF
TRBJ2-7	14	TRBV29-1	CSVGPSGEPYEQYF
TRBJ1-1	18	TRBV11-2	CASSLGRGSLLMNTEAFF
TRBJ1-5	15	TRBV28	CASRHRGLSNQPQHF
TRBJ2-1	13	TRBV10-2	CASRGGPSGAMFF
TRBJ1-5	14	TRBV5-1	CASSPGDSNQPQHF
TRBJ1-4	16	TRBV6-5	CASSYSRAGAGEKLFF
TRBJ2-1	14	TRBV24-1	CATSETGGADEQFF
TRBJ2-7	12	TRBV12-3/TRBV12-4	CASSASVYEQYF
TRBJ2-5	16	TRBV18	CASSPGGGDLQETQYF
TRBJ2-2	13	TRBV9	CASSVGNTGELFF
TRBJ2-1	16	TRBV5-1	CASSLLAGETYNEQFF
TRBJ2-7	13	TRBV15	CATGTGMTYEQYF
TRBJ2-3	16	TRBV12-3/TRBV12-4	CASRRLAGGITDTQYF
TRBJ2-3	16	TRBV7-8	CASSPWQGSGTDTQYF
TRBJ2-3	16	TRBV7-9	CASSHTSGGRTDTQYF
TRBJ2-1	16	TRBV5-6	CASSLEPGLANNEQFF
TRBJ2-1	16	TRBV18	CASSPQSGSAYNEQFF
TRBJ2-7	11	TRBV5-1	CASSLSDSSDF
TRBJ2-3	14	TRBV5-1	CASSHGQSTDTQYF
TRBJ2-1	17	TRBV7-2	CASSFPGGTPSYNEQFF
TRBJ2-4	16	TRBV5-1	CASSLARRGQGVIQYF
TRBJ2-3	16	TRBV7-8	CASSSTGLAMEDTQYF
TRBJ2-1	20	TRBV14	CASSQDWFQREDLIDNEQFF
TRBJ2-7	15	TRBV5-1	CASSLVGTISYEQYF
TRBJ1-6	14	TRBV7-9	CASSLAGAGSPLHF
TRBJ1-1	10	TRBV20-1	CSARDREAFF
TRBJ1-6	14	TRBV5-6	CASSLANGDSPLHF
TRBJ2-5	19	TRBV7-8	CASSLHYPGQSTRRETQYF
TRBJ2-3	17	TRBV29-1	CSAGNLAGEFLTDTQYF
TRBJ2-5	16	TRBV7-2	CASSLRTGARAETQYF
TRBJ1-2	14	TRBV19	CASSTTGGPYGYTF
TRBJ2-4	14	TRBV5-1	CASSSGQWENIQYF
TRBJ1-1	13	TRBV30	CAWQTGLNTEAFF
TRBJ2-1	17	TRBV4-1	CASSQEGGGGALDEQFF
TRBJ2-3	15	TRBV5-1	CASSWTSGSTDTQYF
TRBJ2-1	14	TRBV12-3/TRBV12-4	CASTLGGSTNEQFF